This entry lists 16 T cell receptor beta chains sequenced from one sample in a study of T cells after yellow fever vaccination (dated by TCRdb to 2018 to 2020). The sample's treatment or condition label, decoded: live attenuated yellow fever vaccine strain. Library preparation was by 5' RACE. TCRdb records Illumina HiSeq 2500 as the sequencer. TCRdb reworked the public reads: Q25 trimming with fastp, MiXCR clone assembly, productive beta chains retained. Rows with a matching CDR3 protein are joined into one entry that keeps the most common DNA and genes. The sample profile shows 350,000 or so distinct CDR3 sequences; approximately 8% of them were found once. About 16% of the sample comes from the top ten. The specimen comprised PBMCs, sampled around 45 days after the first yellow fever vaccination. These receptor sequences come from a man between 18 and 29 years old who received the YFV17D yellow fever vaccine.

The V and J genes are TRBV27 and TRBJ1-5, with TRBD1 identical over 7 bases. The J segment lost 3 bases and the V segment lost 3 bases, leaving 8 bases of the junction unmatched. The CDR3 contains 16 residues. Germline V gene sequence: CDR1 MNHEY, CDR2 SMNVEV (reference sequence). In nucleotides, the CDR3 is TGTGCCAGCAGTTTCTCAGGGGGAAACCTCAATCAGCCCCAGCATTTT. Translating it yields CASSFSGGNLNQPQHF.

This clonotype was detected only a few times. The chain carries TRBV9 and TRBJ1-1; D possibly corresponds to TRBD1 (6 bases). CDR1 SGDLS and CDR2 YYNGEE come from the germline V gene. The CDR3 runs 14 residues. V lost 0 bases to trimming and J lost 5 bases, with 11 bases between them. The CDR3: CASSVAGEETEAFF. In DNA form, the CDR3 reads TGTGCCAGCAGCGTAGCAGGGGAGGAGACTGAAGCTTTCTTT.

This clonotype was recorded a few times. The J gene is TRBJ2-2, the V gene TRBV4-3; D is perhaps TRBD2 (7 bases). Germline CDR1 LGHNA, CDR2 YSLEER. CDR3 length equals 19 residues. The ends were cut back, 0 bases at V and 2 bases at J, with 19 bases in the middle. DNA of the CDR3: TGCGCCAGCAGCCAAGATCCCCTCTCGGGGGGCTACAACACCGGGGAGCTGTTTTTT. Amino acids: CASSQDPLSGGYNTGELFF.

This clonotype occurred a few times. The rearrangement joins TRBV9 to TRBJ2-5; D is possibly TRBD2 (6 bases). In germline, CDR1 is SGDLS, CDR2 YYNGEE. V was trimmed by 0 bases and J by 1 base, leaving 13 bases between them. The CDR3 covers 16 residues. In nucleotides, the CDR3 is TGTGCCAGCAGCGTAGCTTTCGGGGGTATCCAAGAGACCCAGTACTTC. It translates to CASSVAFGGIQETQYF.

This clonotype was counted ten times or more. This rearrangement joins TRBV29-1 to TRBJ2-1; a possible D gene is TRBD2 (5 bases). The CDR3 contains 14 residues. Deletions cut 3 bases from V and 12 bases from J, with 21 bases between. Germline assignment: CDR1 SQVTM and CDR2 ANQGSEA. Here the CDR3 DNA reads TGCAGCGTTGAGACGACCCCTGGGAGCCAGGCGCAGTTCTTC. This codes for CSVETTPGSQAQFF.

The chain is built from TRBV12-3 or TRBV12-4 and TRBJ2-6; no clear D. V was shortened by 4 bases and J by 4 bases, with 14 bases between the two germline ends. The CDR3 length is 16 residues. The CDR3 here is CASSSDGPVGANVLTF. As DNA, the CDR3 is TGTGCCAGCAGTTCGGACGGCCCGGTAGGGGCCAACGTCCTGACTTTC.

The genes are TRBV6-2 or TRBV6-3 and TRBJ2-7; 10 nucleotides align to TRBD1. Germline assignment: CDR1 MNHEY and CDR2 SVGEGT. CDR3 size: 17 residues. With 0 bases clipped from V and 3 bases from J, the junction kept 8 bases outside the gene matches. The CDR3 here is CASSYSPFGQGDYEQYF. The CDR3 bases are TGTGCCAGCAGTTACTCGCCGTTCGGACAGGGGGACTACGAGCAGTACTTC.

This clonotype appeared a few times. This chain links TRBV5-1 with TRBJ2-5; D unresolved. V was cut by 0 bases and J by 1 base, with 7 bases left in between. This CDR3 is built from 14 residues. Germline-derived CDR1 and CDR2 are SGHRS and YFSETQ. The CDR3 DNA reads TGCGCCAGCAGCTTGGAACGGAGCCAAGAGACCCAGTACTTC. It codes for CASSLERSQETQYF.

The chain has TRBV2 and TRBJ1-5; D is undetermined. Trimming removed 1 base at V and 0 bases at J, with 10 bases between. The germline CDR1 and CDR2 sequences are SNHLY and FYNNEI. The CDR3 length is 16 residues. The CDR3: CASSEVEAGSNQPQHF. CDR3 sequence (DNA): TGTGCCAGCAGTGAAGTAGAGGCCGGTAGCAATCAGCCCCAGCATTTT.

The V and J genes are TRBV6-2 or TRBV6-3 and TRBJ1-5; no reliable D call. The CDR3 spans 15 residues. V shed 8 bases and J shed 0 bases, with 14 bases lying between them. CDR1 is MNHEY and CDR2 is SVGEGT in the germline V gene. CDR3 region: CASRWNVYSNQPQHF. CDR3 DNA: TGTGCCAGCCGGTGGAATGTCTATAGCAATCAGCCCCAGCATTTT.

This clonotype was counted between two and nine times. This chain links TRBV6-1 with TRBJ2-1; TRBD2 matches 11 bases. Trimming removed 4 bases from V and 4 bases from J; junction bases left unmatched: 6. The CDR3 is 16 amino acids. Looked up from germline, CDR1 is MNHNS and CDR2 is SASEGT. The CDR3 sequence is CASSGQLAGEYNEQFF. CDR3 DNA sequence: TGTGCCAGCAGTGGACAACTAGCGGGGGAATACAATGAGCAGTTCTTC.

This clonotype was seen a handful of times. This chain connects TRBV6-1 to TRBJ2-2; D is possibly TRBD2 (5 bases). Trimming removed 6 bases at V and 6 bases at J, with 8 bases between. This CDR3 has 12 residues. Germline assignment: CDR1 MNHNS and CDR2 SASEGT. In DNA, the CDR3 is TGTGCCAGCAGACGGCGGGCCGGGGAGCTGTTTTTT. Translated: CASRRRAGELFF.

The CDR3 spells CASSPPPWGTWDSTDTQYF. The CDR3 DNA follows: TGTGCCAGCTCACCACCGCCATGGGGCACATGGGATTCCACAGATACGCAGTATTTT. This sequence joins TRBV18 and TRBJ2-3; D perhaps matches TRBD1 (5 bases). The length of the CDR3 is 19 residues. Trimming shortened V by 0 bases and J by 2 bases, and 21 bases separated the two germline ends. The V gene's germline CDR1 is KGHSH and CDR2 LQKENI.

The rearrangement links TRBV15 to TRBJ2-3, with no clear D. Germline V gives CDR1 LNHNV, CDR2 YYDKDF (reference sequence). This CDR3 spans 13 amino acids. Between the trimmed V and J ends, which lost 3 bases and 1 base, there was a span of 5 bases. CDR3 DNA sequence: TGTGCCACCAGCAGTGGCGGCACAGATACGCAGTATTTT. It specifies CATSSGGTDTQYF.

The chain carries TRBV29-1 and TRBJ2-1; the D gene could be TRBD1 or TRBD2 (6 bases each). Germline assignment: CDR1 SQVTM and CDR2 ANQGSEA. V was shortened by 5 bases and J by 0 bases, with 14 bases between the two germline ends. The CDR3 is made up of 15 amino acids. This chain's CDR3 is CSVNGGSNSYNEQFF. The DNA of the CDR3 is TGCAGCGTTAACGGGGGCTCAAACTCCTACAATGAGCAGTTCTTC.

V is TRBV6-1 and J is TRBJ1-3; D might be TRBD1 (6 bases). Germline V gene sequence: CDR1 MNHNS, CDR2 SASEGT. V lost 2 bases, J lost 4 bases, and 9 bases lay in between. This CDR3 has 14 residues. DNA for the CDR3: TGTGCCAGCAGTGAATGGGGGCCCGGAAACACCATATATTTT. It yields the protein CASSEWGPGNTIYF.